These T cell receptor beta chains were read from a single sample in a study of liver allograft versus peripheral blood T cells. TCRdb independently ran MiXCR on the reads; one entry per CDR3 protein. Among about 6,500 distinct CDR3 sequences, over 15% were seen once, and the ten largest hold 58%. All receptors derive from a human patient who had a liver transplant. Some T cells may originate from the graft donor. The CDR3 runs from the conserved cysteine through the conserved F or W. The D gene is left open where the match is weak. Clone size is given for some rows only: seen once, a few or many times, or a class if the clone is expanded.

few,TRBJ2-5,TRBV27,TRBD1,TGTGCCAGCAGTCCCCCGGGACAGGGGGGCCAAGAGACCCAGTACTTC,CASSPPGQGGQETQYF
-,TRBJ2-5,TRBV29-1,TRBD1,TGCAGCGTTAGAGGGCGGACAGGGGGCCTCGAGACCCAGTACTTC,CSVRGRTGGLETQYF
many,TRBJ1-5,TRBV27,-,TGTGCCAGCAGTCTAGGGACTGGGGGTCAGCCCCAGCATTTT,CASSLGTGGQPQHF
few,TRBJ1-5,TRBV15,-,TGTGCCACCAGCAGACTGGGAAAGCCCCAGCATTTT,CATSRLGKPQHF
medium-sized,TRBJ2-1,TRBV7-3,-,TGTGCCAGCAGCTTAACGCCGGGTTACAATGAGCAGTTCTTC,CASSLTPGYNEQFF
few,TRBJ1-2,TRBV5-4,-,TGTGCCAGCAGCTTGGATCAGGGTCTCGGTGGCTACACCTTC,CASSLDQGLGGYTF
many,TRBJ1-1,TRBV6-5,-,TGTGCCAGCAGTTATGGGGGGGGGACTGAAGCTTTCTTT,CASSYGGGTEAFF
-,TRBJ2-1,TRBV5-1,TRBD2,TGCGCCAGCAGCTTTCGGACTAGCGGGGGTAGGGATGAGCAGTTCTTC,CASSFRTSGGRDEQFF
many,TRBJ2-3,TRBV19,-,TGTGCCAGTAGTATTGGGCAGTCACTCTTCACAGATACGCAGTATTTT,CASSIGQSLFTDTQYF
-,TRBJ1-5,TRBV12-3/TRBV12-4,-,TGTGCCAGCAGTTTGGGTTTCGGCAATCAGCCCCAGCATTTT,CASSLGFGNQPQHF
-,TRBJ2-6,TRBV7-9,TRBD1,TGTGCCAGCAGCGTTTTACAGGGGGCTGGGGCCAACGTCCTGACTTTC,CASSVLQGAGANVLTF
once,TRBJ1-2,TRBV30,TRBD1,TGTGCCTGGAGTGGGACAGGCTACAACTATGGCTACTCCTTC,CAWSGTGYNYGYSF
medium-sized,TRBJ1-2,TRBV6-1,TRBD1,TGTGCCAGCAGTGAAGCGCTTCGTGGGACAGACTCCTATGGCTACACCTTC,CASSEALRGTDSYGYTF
-,TRBJ1-1,TRBV28,-,TGTGCCAGCAGTTTGTGGCTAGAGGCTGAAGCTTTCTTT,CASSLWLEAEAFF
-,TRBJ2-1,TRBV5-4,TRBD2,TGTGCCAGCAGCTTGGCGTGGACTAGCCTCTCCTACAATGAGCAGTTCTTC,CASSLAWTSLSYNEQFF
medium-sized,TRBJ1-2,TRBV7-9,-,TGTGCCAGCACCTCACAACCTCCCCTCTATGGCTACACCTTC,CASTSQPPLYGYTF
medium-sized,TRBJ1-6,TRBV18,TRBD1,TGTGCCAGCTCACCGGGAGGACAGGGGGCCGAAAGCTCCTATAATTCACCCCTCCACTTT,CASSPGGQGAESSYNSPLHF
many,TRBJ2-7,TRBV27,-,TGTGCCAGCAGTCTCAAAACAGGGTTTGAGCAGTACTTC,CASSLKTGFEQYF
-,TRBJ1-3,TRBV7-9,-,TGTGCCAGCAGCTTGCAATCAGGGGACGGAAACACCATATATTTT,CASSLQSGDGNTIYF
-,TRBJ1-2,TRBV5-5,TRBD1,TGTGCCAGCAGCTTGGGCAGGGGGTTCGGTTATGGCTACACCTTC,CASSLGRGFGYGYTF
many,TRBJ1-1,TRBV6-2/TRBV6-3,-,TGTGCCAGCAGTTACCCCCAGACCGGGTCGAACACTGAAGCTTTCTTT,CASSYPQTGSNTEAFF
-,TRBJ2-1,TRBV5-5,-,TGTGCCAGCAGCTGGCGGACAGCCCACAGTGAGCAGTTCTTC,CASSWRTAHSEQFF
-,TRBJ1-1,TRBV11-1,-,TGTGCCAGCAGCCCCGTGGGGGGAGTGGCTGAAGCTTTCTTT,CASSPVGGVAEAFF
-,TRBJ1-1,TRBV30,TRBD1,TGTGCCTGGAGCCACAGGGGCCCGAACACTGAAGCTTTCTTT,CAWSHRGPNTEAFF
many,TRBJ2-7,TRBV7-9,TRBD1,TGTGCCAGCAGCCTTATCGGGACAGCCTACGAGCAGTACTTC,CASSLIGTAYEQYF
few,TRBJ1-1,TRBV11-1,TRBD1,TGTGCCAGCAGCTTCACAGGGGCCCTCACTGAAGCTTTCTTT,CASSFTGALTEAFF
medium-sized,TRBJ1-4,TRBV6-1,-,TGTGCCAGCAGTGAAATCGGAGCGCTGCCAGGGCTCGAAGAAAAACTGTTTTTT,CASSEIGALPGLEEKLFF
medium-sized,TRBJ1-1,TRBV15,TRBD1,TGTGCCACCAGCAGAGGCAGGGGGCTGTCCACTGAAGCTTTCTTT,CATSRGRGLSTEAFF
medium-sized,TRBJ1-5,TRBV27,-,TGTGCCAGCAGTTTAGGGTCGGGTCAGCCCCAGCATTTT,CASSLGSGQPQHF
many,TRBJ1-4,TRBV27,-,TGTGCCAGCAGAAACAGGGAGACAACTAATGAAAAACTGTTTTTT,CASRNRETTNEKLFF
-,TRBJ1-1,TRBV27,-,TGTGCCAGCAGGCTCTTGCAGAACACTGAAGCTTTCTTT,CASRLLQNTEAFF
-,TRBJ2-7,TRBV20-1,-,TGCAGTGCTAGAGATAGAATCTCCTACGAGCAGTACTTC,CSARDRISYEQYF
many,TRBJ1-4,TRBV7-2,-,TGTGCCAGCAGCTCCTCGTATGGACGGATATTTAATGAAAAACTGTTTTTT,CASSSSYGRIFNEKLFF